These 19 T cell receptor beta chains share one sample of origin, sequenced in a study of blood T cell repertoires in COVID-19. Profiling relied on immunoSEQ multiplex PCR, and the TCRdb table lists in-frame clones only, not all of them. The sample lists about 100,000 clones, just under 80% occurring once. The sample taken for sequencing was peripheral blood. The receptors were sampled from a woman aged 70-85 years with acute or convalescent COVID-19.

The chain employs TRBV11-2 and TRBJ1-4; perhaps TRBD1 as D (6 bases). Between the trimmed V and J ends, which lost 4 bases and 5 bases, there was a span of 14 bases. CDR3 length: 15 amino acids. In germline, CDR1 is SGHAT, CDR2 FQNNGV. The CDR3 spells CASSSERGANEKLFF. In DNA, the CDR3 is TGTGCCAGCAGCTCAGAACGGGGGGCAAATGAAAAACTGTTTTTT.

The V gene is TRBV19, the J gene TRBJ1-6; D might be TRBD1 (6 bases). Germline loops: CDR1 LNHDA, CDR2 SQIVND (reference sequence). V was clipped by 3 bases and J by 2 bases, with 8 bases between them. The CDR3 extends over 15 amino acids. CDR3 region: CASSIGQPYNSPLHF. CDR3 sequence (DNA): TGTGCCAGTAGTATTGGACAGCCCTATAATTCACCCCTCCACTTT.

A few counts support this clone. The genes are TRBV3-1 (or the pseudogene TRBV3-2) and TRBJ1-1; no clear D gene. Trimming removed 0 bases at V and 5 bases at J, with 4 bases between. CDR3 length: 12 amino acids. The germline CDR1 and CDR2 sequences are LGHDT and YNNKEL (reference sequence). This CDR3 is CASSQERTEAFF. DNA of the CDR3: TGTGCCAGCAGCCAAGAGAGGACTGAAGCTTTCTTT.

V is TRBV9 and J is TRBJ1-1; TRBD1 is a possible D gene (6 bases). CDR1 and CDR2 (germline): SGDLS, YYNGEE. Trimming left V 4 bases short and J 4 bases short, with 17 bases between. The CDR3 covers 15 residues. Here the CDR3 DNA reads TGTGCCAGCAGCCCCTCCGGGGGGGGCGGCACTGAAGCTTTCTTT. It encodes CASSPSGGGGTEAFF.

This chain connects TRBV10-3 to TRBJ2-7; 8 positions agree with TRBD1. This CDR3 has 15 residues. With 2 bases clipped from V and 4 bases from J, the junction kept 7 bases outside the gene matches. Germline CDR1 reads ENHRY; CDR2 reads SYGVKD. CDR3 bases: TGTGCCATCAGTGAGGTAGGGCAGGGGGCGTACGAGCAGTACTTC. Residues: CAISEVGQGAYEQYF.

The J gene is TRBJ1-4, the V gene TRBV5-4; the match to TRBD1 covers 9 bases. The CDR3 is 16 residues long. V trimming: 4 bases; J trimming: 1 base; junction bases outside the gene matches: 5. The V gene's germline CDR1 is SGHNT and CDR2 YYREEE (reference sequence). CDR3: CASSAGQGLTNEKLFF. In DNA form, the CDR3 reads TGTGCCAGCAGCGCCGGACAGGGGTTAACTAATGAAAAACTGTTTTTT.

The chain links TRBV10-2 to TRBJ1-5; D might be TRBD1 (6 bases). CDR1 and CDR2 (germline): WSHSY, SAAADI. This CDR3 contains 15 residues. Trimming left V 2 bases short and J 7 bases short, with 15 bases between. The CDR3 DNA sequence: TGCGCCAGCAGTGAGGTTTTAGCAGGGGCCCAGCCCCAGCATTTT. Protein sequence: CASSEVLAGAQPQHF.

The chain carries TRBV10-3 and TRBJ2-5, with D hard to call. V gave up 10 bases and J gave up 1 base, with 13 bases separating them. Germline CDR1 is ENHRY and CDR2 is SYGVKD. This CDR3 region has 13 residues. The DNA of the CDR3 is TGTGCCAGTTGCGCACAGCTCCAAGAGACCCAGTACTTC. Its protein product is CASCAQLQETQYF.

This chain connects TRBV4-1 to TRBJ2-1; 9 bases are a match to TRBD2. Germline CDR1 and CDR2: MGHRA and YSYEKL. The CDR3 contains 14 residues. Trimming removed 9 bases from V and 8 bases from J; junction bases left unmatched: 11. This CDR3 reads CASGRGGGAYEQFF. Written as DNA, the CDR3 is TGCGCCAGTGGAAGGGGCGGGGGGGCCTATGAGCAGTTCTTC.

This clone was detected only a few times. This chain links TRBV7-2 with TRBJ1-4; D is possibly TRBD1 (5 bases). Germline V CDR1 and CDR2: SGHTA, FQGNSA. CDR3 length equals 15 residues. With 5 bases removed from V and 5 bases from J, the gap between germline ends came to 15 bases. The CDR3 DNA follows: TGTGCCAGCAGCACAATGGGGGGTACCAATGAAAAACTGTTTTTT. It encodes CASSTMGGTNEKLFF.

Only one count was recorded for this clone. The chain combines TRBV23-1 with TRBJ2-5; 8 bases map to TRBD1. TRBV23-1 is recorded as an ORF, its role being uncertain. The CDR3 runs 14 residues. J was trimmed by 5 bases and V by 5 bases; bases with no gene match: 7. CDR3 nucleotide sequence: TGCGCCAGCAGTACCTTGTACAGGGGGGAGACCCAGTACTTC. Amino acid sequence: CASSTLYRGETQYF.

The chain joins TRBV11-2 to TRBJ1-3; D is uncertain. The V gene's germline CDR1 is SGHAT and CDR2 FQNNGV. Deletions cut 5 bases from V and 0 bases from J, with 8 bases between. The CDR3 is 14 amino acids. CDR3 DNA sequence: TGTGCCAGCAGCCCTGTGCGCTCTGGAAACACCATATATTTT. Protein sequence: CASSPVRSGNTIYF.

This clone was picked up one time. The chain uses TRBV9 and TRBJ2-3; D is unresolved. The CDR3 contains 14 residues. Trimming cost V 2 bases and J 2 bases, with 9 bases left between them. Germline assignment: CDR1 SGDLS and CDR2 YYNGEE. The CDR3 DNA is TGTGCCAGCAGCGTTGGCACCCCCACAGATACGCAGTATTTT. It encodes CASSVGTPTDTQYF.

This clone was seen more than once but under ten times. This chain joins TRBV5-8 and TRBJ1-5; the match to TRBD1 covers 7 bases. CDR1 is SGHTS, CDR2 YDEGEE, per germline. CDR3 length: 15 residues. J gave up 0 bases and V 5 bases, and 5 bases lay outside the gene matches. CDR3 loop: CASSSQGLSNQPQHF. The CDR3 DNA follows: TGTGCCAGCAGTTCACAGGGGCTTAGCAATCAGCCCCAGCATTTT.

V gene TRBV6-6 combines with J gene TRBJ1-1; 7 bases align to TRBD1. The CDR3 covers 16 residues. Germline values: CDR1 MNHNY, CDR2 SVGAGI (reference sequence). Trimming removed 5 bases from V and 1 base from J; junction bases left unmatched: 10. The CDR3 region is CASSRRREGANTEAFF. The DNA for the CDR3 is TGTGCCAGCAGTAGACGGCGGGAGGGGGCGAACACTGAAGCTTTCTTT.

This clone was seen once. V and J are TRBV14 and TRBJ2-7, with 13 bases aligning to TRBD2. This CDR3 has 18 amino acids. V lost 0 bases, J lost 0 bases, and 5 bases stayed unmatched. Germline V lookup: CDR1 SGHDN, CDR2 FVKESK. CDR3 sequence (DNA): TGTGCCAGCAGCCAAGAGATGGGACTAGCGGGGCCCTCCTACGAGCAGTACTTC. Translation gives CASSQEMGLAGPSYEQYF.

This chain links TRBV27 with TRBJ2-2, with D perhaps matching TRBD1 (6 bases). The germline V gene has CDR1 MNHEY and CDR2 SMNVEV (reference sequence). The CDR3 loop spans 17 amino acids. V lost 5 bases, J lost 0 bases, and 16 bases lay in between. The CDR3, as DNA: TGTGCCAGCAGTGCCTCTACAGGGTTCGCGAACACCGGGGAGCTGTTTTTT. Translation gives CASSASTGFANTGELFF.

This sequence joins TRBV5-1 and TRBJ2-7; weak D call: TRBD2 (5 bases). The V and J ends lost 7 bases and 6 bases respectively, with 20 bases between them. The length of the CDR3 is 14 residues. Germline V gene data show CDR1 as SGHRS and CDR2 as YFSETQ. As DNA, the CDR3 is TGCGCCAGCCCGGAGGATAGCGAGACGGGCGAGCAGTACGTC. Protein product: CASPEDSETGEQYV.

The count of this clone is one. The gene calls are TRBV30 and TRBJ1-2, with D maybe TRBD1 (5 bases). Trimming left V 0 bases short and J 4 bases short, with 12 bases between. Germline V gives CDR1 GTSNPN, CDR2 SVGIG (reference sequence). This CDR3 is built from 14 residues. The CDR3 spells CAWSVGGLFYGYTF. The CDR3 coding sequence is TGTGCCTGGAGTGTTGGGGGGTTATTCTATGGCTACACCTTC.